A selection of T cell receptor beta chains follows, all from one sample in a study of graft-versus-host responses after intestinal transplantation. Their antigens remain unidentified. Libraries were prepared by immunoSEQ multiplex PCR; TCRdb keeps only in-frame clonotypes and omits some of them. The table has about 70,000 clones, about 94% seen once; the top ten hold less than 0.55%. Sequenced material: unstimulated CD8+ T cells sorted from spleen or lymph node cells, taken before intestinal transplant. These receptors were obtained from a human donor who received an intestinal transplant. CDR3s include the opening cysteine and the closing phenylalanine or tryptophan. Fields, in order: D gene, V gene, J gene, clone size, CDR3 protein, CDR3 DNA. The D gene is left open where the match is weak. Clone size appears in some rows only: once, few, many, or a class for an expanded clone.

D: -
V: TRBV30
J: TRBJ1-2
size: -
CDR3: CAWRRLRYRETYGYTF
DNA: TGTGCCTGGAGGAGGCTGCGCTATAGAGAGACCTATGGCTACACCTTC

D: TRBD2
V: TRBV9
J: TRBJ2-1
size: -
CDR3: CASSVEGTSGRFNEQFF
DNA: TGTGCCAGCAGCGTAGAGGGGACTAGCGGGAGATTCAATGAGCAGTTCTTC

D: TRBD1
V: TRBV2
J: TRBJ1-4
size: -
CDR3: CASQGAPTTNEKLFF
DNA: TGTGCCAGCCAGGGGGCGCCTACAACTAATGAAAAACTGTTTTTT

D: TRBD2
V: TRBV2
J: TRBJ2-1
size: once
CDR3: CATDPGGQSYNEQFF
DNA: TGTGCCACCGATCCGGGGGGGCAATCCTACAATGAGCAGTTCTTC

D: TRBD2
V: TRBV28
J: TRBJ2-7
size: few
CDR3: CASSLSGGEGNEQYF
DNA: TGTGCCAGCAGTTTATCGGGGGGGGAAGGAAACGAGCAGTACTTC

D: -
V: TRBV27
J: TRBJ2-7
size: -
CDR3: CASSLGGTYEQYF
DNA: TGTGCCAGCAGTTTGGGCGGGACCTACGAGCAGTACTTC

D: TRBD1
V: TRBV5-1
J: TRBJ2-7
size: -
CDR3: CASSLVWDSYEQYF
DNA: TGCGCCAGCAGCTTGGTTTGGGACAGCTACGAGCAGTACTTC

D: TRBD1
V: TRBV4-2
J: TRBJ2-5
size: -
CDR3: CASSQEGGQGAIWTQYF
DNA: TGTGCCAGCAGCCAGGAAGGGGGACAGGGGGCAATATGGACCCAGTACTTC

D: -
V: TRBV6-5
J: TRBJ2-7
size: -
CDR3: CASRFGQKGSYEQYF
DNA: TGTGCCAGCAGGTTCGGACAGAAGGGCTCCTACGAGCAGTACTTC

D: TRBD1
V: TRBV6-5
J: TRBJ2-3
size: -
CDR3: CASSVTGGRSDTQYF
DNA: TGTGCCAGCAGTGTCACAGGGGGCAGGTCAGATACGCAGTATTTT

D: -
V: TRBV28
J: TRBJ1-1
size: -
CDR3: CASSLDDPGNTEAFF
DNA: TGTGCCAGCAGTTTAGACGACCCAGGGAACACTGAAGCTTTCTTT

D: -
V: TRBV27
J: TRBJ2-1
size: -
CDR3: CASSRDPDNEQFF
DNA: TGTGCCAGCAGCCGGGACCCTGACAATGAGCAGTTCTTC

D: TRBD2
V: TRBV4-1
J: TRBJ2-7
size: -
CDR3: CASSQTLAGVGEQYF
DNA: TGCGCCAGCAGCCAAACACTAGCGGGAGTGGGAGAGCAGTACTTC

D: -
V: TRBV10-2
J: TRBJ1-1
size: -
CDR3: CASSESVVGAFF
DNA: TGCGCCAGCAGTGAGTCTGTGGTTGGGGCTTTCTTT

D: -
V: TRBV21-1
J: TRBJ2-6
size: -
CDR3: CASSKERGFTPRGNVLTF
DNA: TGTGCCAGCAGCAAAGAACGGGGGTTTACCCCAAGGGGCAACGTCCTGACTTTC

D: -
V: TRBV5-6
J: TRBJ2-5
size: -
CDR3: CASSFVEQETQYF
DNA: TGTGCCAGCTCATTTGTGGAACAAGAGACCCAGTACTTC

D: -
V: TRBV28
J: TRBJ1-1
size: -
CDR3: CASSFPWTVNTEAFF
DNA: TGTGCCAGCAGTTTCCCCTGGACAGTGAACACTGAAGCTTTCTTT

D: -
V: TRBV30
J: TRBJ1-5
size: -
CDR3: CAFREQGDQPQHF
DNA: TGTGCCTTCCGCGAACAGGGAGATCAGCCCCAGCATTTT

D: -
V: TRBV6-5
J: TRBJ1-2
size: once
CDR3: CASSGQEVGYTF
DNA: TGTGCCAGCAGTGGGCAGGAAGTGGGCTACACCTTC

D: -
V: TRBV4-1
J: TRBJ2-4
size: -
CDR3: CASSQDRFVNILAKNIQYF
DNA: TGCGCCAGCAGCCAAGATCGGTTCGTCAACATTTTAGCCAAAAACATTCAGTACTTC

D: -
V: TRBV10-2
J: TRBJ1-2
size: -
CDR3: CASREAGLGANAGYTF
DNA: TGCGCCAGCCGTGAGGCTGGGCTGGGGGCGAACGCTGGCTACACCTTC

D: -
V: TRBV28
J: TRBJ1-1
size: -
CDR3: CASSFLQETNTEAFF
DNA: TGTGCCAGCAGTTTTCTACAGGAGACCAACACTGAAGCTTTCTTT

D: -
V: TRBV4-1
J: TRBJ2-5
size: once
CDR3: CASSQGPVRRETQYF
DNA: TGCGCCAGCAGCCAAGGCCCCGTGAGACGAGAGACCCAGTACTTC

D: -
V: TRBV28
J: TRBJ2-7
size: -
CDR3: CASSLYPLAGTYEQYF
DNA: TGTGCCAGCAGTTTATACCCACTAGCTGGCACCTACGAGCAGTACTTC

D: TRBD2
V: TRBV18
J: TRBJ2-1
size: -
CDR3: CASSPPSGRTVLDNEQFF
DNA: TGTGCCAGCTCACCTCCTAGCGGGAGAACGGTACTAGACAATGAGCAGTTCTTC

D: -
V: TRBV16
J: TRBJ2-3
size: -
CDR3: CASSRPRGASTDTQYF
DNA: TGTGCCAGCAGCCGCCCTCGAGGGGCCAGCACAGATACGCAGTATTTT

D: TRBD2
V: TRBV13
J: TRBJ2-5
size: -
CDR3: CASSSRTSGLQETQYF
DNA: TGTGCCAGCAGCTCCCGGACTAGCGGACTCCAAGAGACCCAGTACTTC

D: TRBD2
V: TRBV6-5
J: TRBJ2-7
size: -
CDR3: CASLSGSSYEQYF
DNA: TGTGCCAGCCTTAGCGGGAGCTCCTACGAGCAGTACTTC

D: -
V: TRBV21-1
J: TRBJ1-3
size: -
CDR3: CASSKAWAGPLVEYF
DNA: TGTGCCAGCAGCAAAGCATGGGCAGGGCCCCTCGTAGAATATTTT

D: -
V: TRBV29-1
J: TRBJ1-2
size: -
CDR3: CSVEGGALADLYGYTF
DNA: TGCAGCGTTGAAGGGGGGGCCCTCGCCGACCTCTATGGCTACACCTTC

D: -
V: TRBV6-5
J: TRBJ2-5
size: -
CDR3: CASSSAGILQETQYF
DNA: TGTGCCAGCAGTTCGGCAGGAATCCTACAAGAGACCCAGTACTTC

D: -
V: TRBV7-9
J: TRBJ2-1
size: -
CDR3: CASLKNPSGRNEQFF
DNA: TGTGCCAGCCTCAAAAACCCTTCAGGGAGGAATGAGCAGTTCTTC

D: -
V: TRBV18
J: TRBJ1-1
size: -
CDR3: CASSPLPWGTEAFF
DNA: TGTGCCAGCTCACCCCTCCCCTGGGGCACTGAAGCTTTCTTT

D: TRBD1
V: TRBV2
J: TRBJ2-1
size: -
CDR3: CASTRTGDTHNEQFF
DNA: TGTGCCAGCACCAGGACAGGGGACACCCACAATGAGCAGTTCTTC

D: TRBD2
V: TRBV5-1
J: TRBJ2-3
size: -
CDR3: CASSYKLAGGPADTQYF
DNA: TGCGCCAGCAGCTATAAACTAGCGGGAGGGCCGGCAGATACGCAGTATTTT

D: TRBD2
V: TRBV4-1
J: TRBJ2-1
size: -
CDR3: CASSQVLAGAQRDYNEQFF
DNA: TGCGCCAGCAGCCAAGTCCTAGCGGGAGCCCAACGAGACTACAATGAGCAGTTCTTC

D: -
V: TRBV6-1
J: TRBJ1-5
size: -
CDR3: CASSDPPGGAGNQPQHF
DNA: TGTGCCAGCAGTGACCCTCCAGGCGGGGCTGGCAATCAGCCCCAGCATTTT

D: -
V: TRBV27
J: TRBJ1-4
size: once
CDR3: CASSIQEGTNEKLFF
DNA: TGTGCCAGCAGTATCCAGGAGGGGACTAATGAAAAACTGTTTTTT

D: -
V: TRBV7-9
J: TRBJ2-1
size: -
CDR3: CASISRNEQFF
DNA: TGTGCCAGCATCTCTCGGAATGAGCAGTTCTTC

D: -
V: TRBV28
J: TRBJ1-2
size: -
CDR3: CASSLSSLGYTF
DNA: TGTGCCAGCAGTTTAAGCTCTCTTGGCTACACCTTC

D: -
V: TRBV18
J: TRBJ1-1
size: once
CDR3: CASSPLRGTEAFF
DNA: TGTGCCAGCTCACCACTACGGGGGACTGAAGCTTTCTTT

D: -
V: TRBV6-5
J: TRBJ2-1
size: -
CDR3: CASSLGNEQFF
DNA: TGTGCCAGCAGTCTAGGGAATGAGCAGTTCTTC

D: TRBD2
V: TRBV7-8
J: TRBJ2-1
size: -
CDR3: CASSSPTSGYDNEQFF
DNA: TGTGCCAGCAGCTCCCCGACTAGCGGTTACGACAATGAGCAGTTCTTC

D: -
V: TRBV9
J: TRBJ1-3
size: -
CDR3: CASSVEAASGNTIYF
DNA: TGTGCCAGCAGCGTAGAGGCGGCCTCTGGAAACACCATATATTTT

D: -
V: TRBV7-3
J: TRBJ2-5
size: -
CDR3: CASSLYPEETQYF
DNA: TGTGCCAGCAGCTTATATCCGGAGGAGACCCAGTACTTC

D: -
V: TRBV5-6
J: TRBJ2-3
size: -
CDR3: CASSLGWTDTQYF
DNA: TGTGCCAGCAGCTTGGGGTGGACAGATACGCAGTATTTT

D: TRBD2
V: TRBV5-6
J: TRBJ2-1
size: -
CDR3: CASSLASGSILNEQFF
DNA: TGTGCCAGCAGCTTGGCTAGCGGGAGTATATTGAATGAGCAGTTCTTC

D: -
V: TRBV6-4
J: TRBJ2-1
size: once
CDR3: CASSDSRGDSPNDEQFF
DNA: TGTGCCAGCAGTGACTCGAGGGGGGACTCGCCCAACGATGAGCAGTTCTTC

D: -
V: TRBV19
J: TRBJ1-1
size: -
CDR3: CASRVGALEAFF
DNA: TGTGCCAGTAGGGTCGGGGCCCTTGAAGCTTTCTTT

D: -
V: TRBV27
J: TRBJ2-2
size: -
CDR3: CASSLLGSAGELFF
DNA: TGTGCCAGCAGTTTATTGGGGTCTGCCGGGGAGCTGTTTTTT

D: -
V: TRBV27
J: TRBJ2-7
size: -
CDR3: CASSLLGPASLDYEQYF
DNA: TGTGCCAGCAGTTTATTGGGCCCGGCTTCCCTGGACTACGAGCAGTACTTC

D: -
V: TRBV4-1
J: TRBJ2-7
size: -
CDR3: CASSYLGLYSYEQYF
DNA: TGCGCCAGCAGCTACCTCGGTCTTTACTCCTACGAGCAGTACTTC

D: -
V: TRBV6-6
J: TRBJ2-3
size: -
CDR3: CASSYSFGGNTDTQYF
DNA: TGTGCCAGCAGTTACTCGTTTGGCGGTAACACAGATACGCAGTATTTT

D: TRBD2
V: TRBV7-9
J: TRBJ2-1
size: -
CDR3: CASSQAGGTSGRFDEQFF
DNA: TGTGCCAGCAGCCAAGCCGGGGGAACTAGCGGGAGGTTCGATGAGCAGTTCTTC

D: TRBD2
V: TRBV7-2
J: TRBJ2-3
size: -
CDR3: CASSLAREAPTDTQYF
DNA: TGTGCCAGCAGCTTAGCTCGGGAGGCTCCCACAGATACGCAGTATTTT

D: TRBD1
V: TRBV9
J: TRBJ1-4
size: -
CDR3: CASSPGTGGLANEKLFF
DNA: TGTGCCAGCAGCCCCGGGACAGGGGGTTTGGCTAATGAAAAACTGTTTTTT

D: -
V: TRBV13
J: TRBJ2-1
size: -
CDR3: CASIPPGTHYNEQFF
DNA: TGTGCCAGCATCCCCCCCGGGACACATTACAATGAGCAGTTCTTC